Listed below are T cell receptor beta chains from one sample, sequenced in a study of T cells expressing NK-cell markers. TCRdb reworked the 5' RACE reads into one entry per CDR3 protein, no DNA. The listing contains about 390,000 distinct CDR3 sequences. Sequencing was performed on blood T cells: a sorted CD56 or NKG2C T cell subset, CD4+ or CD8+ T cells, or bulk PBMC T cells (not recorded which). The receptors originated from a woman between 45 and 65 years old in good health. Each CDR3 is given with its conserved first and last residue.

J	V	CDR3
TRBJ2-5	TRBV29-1	CSVVEARGGTQYF
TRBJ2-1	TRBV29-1	CSVEGTSGDEQFF
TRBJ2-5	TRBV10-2	CASSVQEETQYF
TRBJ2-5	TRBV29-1	CSAEGGGETQYF
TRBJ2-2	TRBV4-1	CASSQARRDTGELFF
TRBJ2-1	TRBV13	CASRSGLVVANEQFF
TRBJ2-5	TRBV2	CASRKGLQETQYF
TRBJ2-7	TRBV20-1	CSARGDREQYF
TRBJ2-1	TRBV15	CATSRVVSLAGVHEQFF
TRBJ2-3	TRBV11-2	CASAWALGTDTQYF
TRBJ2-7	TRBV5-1	CASSFWDRGDEQYF
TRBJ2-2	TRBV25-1	CASSDPGLKNTGELFF
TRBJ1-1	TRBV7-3	CASSLNVGFEAFF
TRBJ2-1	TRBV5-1	CASSSMPGTRRYNEQFF
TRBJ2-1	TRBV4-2	CASSQDQRGYNEQFF
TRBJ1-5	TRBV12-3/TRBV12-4	CASRGHRGRNQPQHF
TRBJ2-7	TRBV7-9	CASSLSAGAKEQYF
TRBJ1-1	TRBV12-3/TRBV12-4	CASSPSGGPWGTEAFF
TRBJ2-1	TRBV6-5	CASSYFPRYEQFF
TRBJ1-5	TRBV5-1	CASSLGTFGQPQHF
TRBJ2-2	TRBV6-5	CASSREEGYTGELFF
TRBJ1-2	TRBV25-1	CASDRAGGGGYTF
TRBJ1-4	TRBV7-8	CASSPFRIGTVNEKLFF
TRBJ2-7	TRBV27	CASSVSGNPSYEQYF
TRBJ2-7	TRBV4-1	CASSLIRQGAYEQYF
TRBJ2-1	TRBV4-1	CASSQEGVRSGRIYEQFF
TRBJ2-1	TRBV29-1	CSGWGAIDEQFF
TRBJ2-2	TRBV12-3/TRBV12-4	CASSLNVAGTTGELFF
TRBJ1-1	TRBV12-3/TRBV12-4	CASIPPGGKEAFF
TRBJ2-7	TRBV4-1	CASSQDGLAEQYF
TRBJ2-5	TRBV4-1	CASSHVGRDPHGETQYF